This is a list of T cell receptor beta chains from one sample in a study of T cell responses to AZD1222 COVID-19 vaccine. Here immunoSEQ multiplex PCR was the method, and the copy in TCRdb shows in-frame clones only, minus some. This table holds approximately 100,000 clones, 70% to 90% found once. This material consisted of peripheral blood, taken on day 0 of MenACWY control vaccination. The receptors originated from an adult in good health. The CDR3 runs from the conserved cysteine through the conserved F or W. A D gene is named only where the DNA matches it firmly. Rows may omit the clone size; those that give it use once, few, many or a size class.

CDR3 protein | CDR3 DNA | clone size | D gene | J gene | V gene
CASSPGGYEQYF | TGTGCCAGCAGCCCCGGAGGGTACGAGCAGTACTTC | NA | NA | TRBJ2-7 | TRBV7-2
CATSDEPGESGNTIYF | TGTGCCACCAGTGACGAGCCGGGGGAGTCTGGAAACACCATATATTTT | NA | NA | TRBJ1-3 | TRBV24-1
CASASARPGDEKLFF | TGCGCCAGCGCATCGGCGCGTCCCGGGGATGAAAAACTGTTTTTT | NA | NA | TRBJ1-4 | TRBV5-1
CASSIDRRAGNTIYF | TGTGCCAGTAGCATCGACAGGAGGGCCGGAAACACCATATATTTT | once | NA | TRBJ1-3 | TRBV19
CASRTLSLEQFF | TGTGCCAGCAGGACCCTCTCCCTGGAGCAGTTCTTC | NA | NA | TRBJ2-1 | TRBV5-6
CASSFTPTGGSGYTF | TGTGCCAGCAGTTTTACCCCGACAGGGGGCTCTGGCTACACCTTC | NA | TRBD1 | TRBJ1-2 | TRBV2
CASSQEGYGGAWTQYF | TGTGCCAGCAGCCAAGAGGGCTACGGGGGGGCTTGGACCCAGTACTTC | NA | TRBD2 | TRBJ2-5 | TRBV4-2
CASSLRAGESYEQYF | TGCGCCAGCAGCCTACGGGCCGGAGAAAGCTACGAGCAGTACTTC | NA | NA | TRBJ2-7 | TRBV5-1
CASSQVANGELFF | TGTGCCAGCAGCCAAGTCGCTAACGGGGAGCTGTTTTTT | NA | NA | TRBJ2-2 | TRBV3-1/TRBV3-2
CASSEQGLSGNTIYF | TGTGCCAGCAGCGAACAGGGACTCTCTGGAAACACCATATATTTT | NA | NA | TRBJ1-3 | TRBV11-2